The 4 T cell receptor beta chains below were found in one sample sequenced in a study of blood T cells in healthy people across ages. A second about 7 to 11 cycle PCR used barcoded and J-beta primers. One entry per CDR3 protein results from TCRdb running MiXCR on the 5' RACE reads. The sample carries under 2 million distinct CDR3 sequences, almost 35% recorded once. The specimen sequenced was blood. The receptors were gathered from a woman in her 30s in good health.

CDR3 coding DNA: TGTGCCAGCAGCGTAGGGACGGGAGAATATGAGCAGTACTTC. Its protein is CASSVGTGEYEQYF. This sequence joins TRBV9 and TRBJ2-5; TRBD2 is a possible D gene (6 bases). The CDR3 contains 14 residues. CDR1 is SGDLS and CDR2 is YYNGEE in the germline V gene. The V gene lost 0 bases and the J gene lost 11 bases, with 17 bases spanning the gap. Drawing the rest from reference TRBV9 and TRBJ2-5, the complete variable domain is DSGVTQTPKHLITATGQRVTLRCSPRSGDLSVYWYQQSLDQGLQFLIQYYNGEERAKGNILERFSAQQFPDLHSELNLSSLELGDSALYFCASSVGTGEYEQYFGPGTRLLVL.

This clonotype was observed a few times. The chain links TRBV27 to TRBJ1-1, with D perhaps matching TRBD1 (6 bases). Between the trimmed V and J ends, which lost 3 bases and 3 bases, there was a span of 11 bases. CDR1 MNHEY and CDR2 SMNVEV come from the germline V gene (reference sequence). There are 14 residues in the CDR3. CDR3 amino acids: CASSFIGGYTEAFF. The CDR3 DNA is TGTGCCAGCAGTTTCATTGGGGGCTACACTGAAGCTTTCTTT.

The rearrangement joins TRBV3-1 to TRBJ2-3; D not resolved. CDR1 and CDR2 (germline): LGHDT, YNNKEL (reference sequence). The V end was cut by 5 bases, the J end by 4 bases, with 19 bases between. This CDR3 spans 16 amino acids. The CDR3 loop is CASSNPRTSLPDTQYF. For the CDR3, the DNA is TGTGCCAGCAGCAACCCGCGGACCAGCCTCCCAGATACGCAGTATTTT.

This clonotype was recorded a few times. The chain employs TRBV20-1 and TRBJ2-1; 8 bases are shared with TRBD2. This CDR3 contains 19 residues. The junction had 18 bases not matched to a gene; V was cut back by 1 base and J by 4 bases. The V gene's germline CDR1 is DFQATT and CDR2 SNEGSKA (reference sequence). For the CDR3, the DNA is TGCAGTGCTAGAGCTGTATTTAGGACTAGCCGGGAAACTTACAATGAGCAGTTCTTC. This codes for CSARAVFRTSRETYNEQFF.